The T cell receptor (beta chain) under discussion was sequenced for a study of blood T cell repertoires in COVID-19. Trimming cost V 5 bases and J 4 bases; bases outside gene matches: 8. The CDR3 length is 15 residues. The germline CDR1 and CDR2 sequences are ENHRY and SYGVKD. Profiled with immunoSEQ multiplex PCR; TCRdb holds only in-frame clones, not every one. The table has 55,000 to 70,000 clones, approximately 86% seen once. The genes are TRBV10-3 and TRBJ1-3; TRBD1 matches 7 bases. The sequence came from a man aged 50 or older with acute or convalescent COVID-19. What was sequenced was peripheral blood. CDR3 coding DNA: TGTGCCATCAGTCGGGACAGCGCAAGAGGAAACACCATATATTTT. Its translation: CAISRDSARGNTIYF.